The 21 T cell receptor beta chains in this list originate from one sample, sequenced in a study of T cells in Graves' hyperthyroidism and ophthalmopathy. Researchers amplified the TCR beta CDR3 regions from RNA transcripts. When the TCR CDR3 underwent first-round RT-PCR, the HTBI primer set was used. Each CDR3 protein gets one entry after TCRdb re-called the multiplex PCR reads with MiXCR. The sample records almost 250,000 distinct CDR3 sequences, approximately 24% being singletons. Sequencing was done on a sample of blood. The origin of the receptors is a woman aged 35 to 49 with Graves' ophthalmopathy.

This clonotype was detected ten times or more. V is TRBV10-3 and J is TRBJ2-7, with D unresolved. The CDR3 consists of 13 residues. V gave up 6 bases and J gave up 3 bases, with 12 bases separating them. CDR1 is ENHRY, CDR2 SYGVKD, per germline. The CDR3 is CAIRMDGGYEQYF. The CDR3 coding sequence is TGTGCCATCAGGATGGACGGTGGCTACGAGCAGTACTTC.

There are many counts of this clonotype. The chain is built from TRBV2 and TRBJ1-2; perhaps TRBD1 as D (6 bases). V was trimmed by 7 bases and J by 6 bases, leaving 12 bases between them. The CDR3 is 12 amino acids. Germline assignment: CDR1 SNHLY and CDR2 FYNNEI. The CDR3 DNA sequence: TGTGCCAGCACAGGGGAGAGCAATGGCTACACCTTC. It is translated as CASTGESNGYTF.

This clonotype was counted many times. The chain employs TRBV5-1 and TRBJ2-7, with 7 bases matching TRBD1. Unmatched junction bases numbered 5, after V lost 3 bases and J lost 2 bases. This CDR3 contains 14 residues. Germline-derived CDR1 and CDR2 are SGHRS and YFSETQ. The CDR3 sequence: CASSWQGDPYEQYF. In nucleotides, the CDR3 is TGCGCCAGCAGCTGGCAGGGGGACCCCTACGAGCAGTACTTC.

This chain connects TRBV11-2 to TRBJ2-2, with 8 nucleotides matching TRBD1. CDR3 length: 17 residues. Germline CDR1 and CDR2: SGHAT and FQNNGV. Trimming removed 7 bases from V and 3 bases from J; junction bases left unmatched: 13. This CDR3 is CASKSVAGTGDTGELFF. DNA of the CDR3: TGTGCCAGCAAAAGTGTCGCCGGGACAGGAGACACCGGGGAGCTGTTTTTT. The full variable domain, completed using reference TRBV11-2 and TRBJ2-2, is EAGVAQSPRYKIIEKRQSVAFWCNPISGHATLYWYQQILGQGPKLLIQFQNNGVVDDSQLPKDRFSAERLKGVDSTLKIQPAKLEDSAVYLCASKSVAGTGDTGELFFGEGSRLTVL.

The rearrangement joins TRBV7-3 to TRBJ2-7; D is undetermined. This CDR3 comprises 15 residues. From germline, CDR1 is SGHTA and CDR2 FQGTGA. The V end was cut by 5 bases, the J end by 4 bases, with 18 bases between. The CDR3 sequence is CASSPMGGNGYEQYF. Written as DNA, the CDR3 is TGTGCCAGCAGCCCTATGGGTGGGAACGGGTACGAGCAGTACTTC.

There are many counts of this clonotype. The rearrangement uses TRBV10-3 and TRBJ2-7; D uncertain. V shed 4 bases and J shed 3 bases, with 4 bases lying between them. The CDR3 is 11 residues long. The germline V gene encodes CDR1 ENHRY and CDR2 SYGVKD. CDR3 DNA sequence: TGTGCCATCAGTGTGAACTACGAGCAGTACTTC. Translation gives CAISVNYEQYF.

This clonotype was detected many times. The V call is TRBV12-3 or TRBV12-4, the J call TRBJ2-7, with D perhaps matching TRBD1 (6 bases). The CDR3 is made up of 16 amino acids. The V gene lost 1 base and the J gene lost 4 bases, with 17 bases spanning the gap. For the CDR3, the DNA is TGTGCCAGCAGTTTAGGCTTTAGGACAGTTCATTACGAGCAGTACTTC. Translation gives CASSLGFRTVHYEQYF.

This chain joins TRBV2 and TRBJ2-5; 14 bases line up with TRBD2. The CDR3 extends over 15 amino acids. Germline CDR1 is SNHLY and CDR2 is FYNNEI. V trimming: 7 bases; J trimming: 4 bases; junction bases outside the gene matches: 5. CDR3 loop: CASTFGLAGGETQYF. The CDR3, as DNA: TGTGCCAGCACCTTCGGACTAGCGGGAGGAGAGACCCAGTACTTC.

This clonotype was recorded at least ten times. The CDR3 here is CASRTASNQPQHF. The CDR3, as DNA: TGTGCCAGCAGGACAGCTAGCAATCAGCCCCAGCATTTT. The chain joins TRBV19 to TRBJ1-5; D may be TRBD1 (6 bases). Germline-derived CDR1 and CDR2 are LNHDA and SQIVND (reference sequence). The CDR3 has 13 residues. V was clipped by 9 bases and J by 0 bases, with 9 bases between them.

DNA of the CDR3: TGTGCCACGGCCGGCGGAGGCTCCTACGAGCAGTACTTC. Translated: CATAGGGSYEQYF. The chain has TRBV2 and TRBJ2-7, with a weak D call TRBD2 (5 bases). The CDR3 is 13 amino acids. V was cut by 10 bases and J by 0 bases, with 13 bases left in between. Germline assignment: CDR1 SNHLY and CDR2 FYNNEI. Variable domain in full (rest from reference TRBV2 and TRBJ2-7): EPEVTQTPSHQVTQMGQEVILRCVPISNHLYFYWYRQILGQKVEFLVSFYNNEISEKSEIFDDQFSVERPDGSNFTLKIRSTKLEDSAMYFCATAGGGSYEQYFGPGTRLTVT.

The chain combines TRBV25-1 with TRBJ2-5; D gene unclear. Germline-derived CDR1 and CDR2 are MGHDK and SYGVNS. This CDR3 has 13 residues. Between the trimmed V and J ends, which lost 2 bases and 7 bases, there was a span of 11 bases. The CDR3 region is CASSEPRWWTQYF. CDR3 bases: TGTGCCAGCAGTGAACCCCGCTGGTGGACCCAGTACTTC.

This clonotype was counted a few times. The gene calls are TRBV9 and TRBJ2-5, with a weak D call TRBD1 (5 bases). This CDR3 is 14 amino acids long. CDR1 and CDR2 from the germline V gene are SGDLS and YYNGEE. V was pared by 1 base and J by 4 bases, with 11 bases between. In nucleotides, the CDR3 is TGTGCCAGCAGCGTATCAGGGTCGCTAGAGACCCAGTACTTC. Its translation is CASSVSGSLETQYF.

The rearrangement joins TRBV7-8 to TRBJ2-7, with 9 bases fitting TRBD2. This CDR3 region has 14 residues. The germline CDR1 and CDR2 sequences are SGHVS and FQNEAQ. V lost 8 bases and J lost 0; bases outside the gene matches: 5. Written as DNA, the CDR3 is TGTGCCAGCGGTTCTAGCGGGAACTCCTACGAGCAGTACTTC. This sequence encodes CASGSSGNSYEQYF.

This clonotype has a handful of counts. The V and J genes are TRBV10-3 and TRBJ2-1, with D tentatively TRBD2 (6 bases). There are 17 residues in the CDR3. The germline V gene has CDR1 ENHRY and CDR2 SYGVKD. Trimming took off 0 bases at V and 4 bases at J, with 16 bases between the two ends. The CDR3 nucleotides read TGTGCCATCAGTGAGTCGTTGGAGACTAGAAGGTACAATGAGCAGTTCTTC. Its protein product is CAISESLETRRYNEQFF.

This clonotype was observed many times. The V and J genes are TRBV20-1 and TRBJ1-6; 8 bases are shared with TRBD1. The V and J ends lost 3 bases and 9 bases, in that order; junction bases with no gene match: 4. The CDR3 extends over 13 amino acids. The germline V gene has CDR1 DFQATT and CDR2 SNEGSKA (reference sequence). The CDR3: CSARTGEGSPLHF. The CDR3 DNA sequence: TGCAGTGCTAGGACAGGGGAAGGTTCACCCCTCCACTTT.

The table lists this clonotype with many counts. The chain combines TRBV12-3 or TRBV12-4 with TRBJ1-2; maybe TRBD1 (5 bases). V lost 3 bases and J 7 bases, leaving 21 bases between the germline ends. The CDR3 extends over 16 amino acids. CDR3 in DNA: TGTGCCAGCAGTTTCTCGTCCATACAGGTGCGAGGTGGCTACACCTTC. The encoded protein is CASSFSSIQVRGGYTF.

This clonotype was seen ten or more times. The chain joins TRBV9 to TRBJ2-2, with TRBD2 identical over 9 bases. Trimming took 3 bases from V and 2 from J; bases not matched to a gene: 5. Germline V CDR1 and CDR2: SGDLS, YYNGEE. This CDR3 contains 16 residues. The CDR3 loop reads CASSAGLAINTGELFF. The DNA for the CDR3 is TGTGCCAGCAGCGCTGGACTAGCGATTAACACCGGGGAGCTGTTTTTT.

This clonotype has ten or more counts. The chain couples TRBV12-3 or TRBV12-4 to TRBJ1-3; D is unresolved. CDR3 length: 13 amino acids. Trimming stripped 1 base from V and 3 bases from J, with 4 bases between. The CDR3 protein is CASSLGFGNTIYF. The CDR3 DNA sequence: TGTGCCAGCAGTTTAGGGTTTGGAAACACCATATATTTT.

The chain links TRBV15 to TRBJ2-7; perhaps TRBD2 as D (6 bases). This CDR3 has 13 amino acids. Trimming took 8 bases from V and 1 from J, leaving 12 bases between them. Germline-derived CDR1 and CDR2 are LNHNV and YYDKDF (reference sequence). CDR3 nucleotides: TGTGCCACCCGCGGGACCAATTCCTACGAGCAGTACTTC. This sequence encodes CATRGTNSYEQYF.

The sample holds many counts of this clonotype. The chain uses TRBV12-3 or TRBV12-4 and TRBJ2-7; D call uncertain. V lost 6 bases and J 4 bases, leaving 7 bases between the germline ends. The CDR3 covers 11 residues. The CDR3 protein is CASSKVYEQYF. The CDR3 region has the DNA TGTGCCAGCAGCAAAGTTTACGAGCAGTACTTC.

V and J are TRBV12-3 or TRBV12-4 and TRBJ2-4, with 7 bases identical to TRBD1. The CDR3 runs 15 residues. Germline trimming cut 5 bases from V and 6 bases from J; bases unmatched to any gene: 10. CDR3 DNA sequence: TGTGCCAGCAGTATGGGACAGACCTCGGGAAACATTCAGTACTTC. Translated, it gives CASSMGQTSGNIQYF.